This TCR beta chain was recovered during a study of cytomegalovirus exposure and HLA in healthy donors. As to this clone: Its antigen is still unknown.

Primers included in the PCR were 60 Vbeta and 13 Jbeta primers. Under the authors' procedure: Later analysis identified roughly 84 million unique TCR beta chains, around 10 million shared. The table came from immunoSEQ multiplex PCR; TCRdb's copy has only in-frame clones and leaves some out. The V and J calls and clone size are taken from that table; D and trimming were inferred from the DNA. The listing contains some 180,000 clones. Each donor was nominally healthy when sampled (though unrecorded immune exposures were likely). CDR3 length equals 13 residues. Trimming left V 6 bases short and J 0 bases short, with 9 bases between. CDR1 and CDR2 (germline): LNHDA, SQIVND (reference sequence). Study-wide results and caveats: Later on, analysis showed that most CMV-associated TCR beta chains appeared to be HLA-restricted.

The source material was PBMCs. This TCR was sampled from a man aged 25-45 years in good health and CMV-seronegative. The chain has TRBV19 and TRBJ2-7, with D possibly matching TRBD2 (6 bases). CDR3 residues: CASRRDGSYEQYF. CDR3 in DNA: TGTGCCAGTAGGCGGGACGGCTCCTACGAGCAGTACTTC.